This T cell receptor (beta chain) was captured by sequencing in a study of blood T cell repertoires in COVID-19. Study details: The origin of the acute and convalescent COVID-19 samples was the United States, Italy and Spain.

The CDR3 length is 15 residues. Trimming took off 3 bases at V and 8 bases at J, with 16 bases between the two ends. Germline V lookup: CDR1 LNHNV, CDR2 YYDKDF (reference sequence). Some clones are missing from TCRdb's copy, which holds only in-frame ones; the method was immunoSEQ multiplex PCR. The table lists 100,000 or so clones, approximately 80% of them singletons, with around 20% in the top ten. The chain combines TRBV15 with TRBJ1-4; weak D call: TRBD1 (5 bases). The sequencing input was peripheral blood. The origin of this receptor is a man between 70 and 80 years old with active or convalescent COVID-19. The CDR3 DNA sequence: TGTGCCACCAGCAGGGCGGGGGGAATCGGGGAAAAACTGTTTTTT. Protein sequence: CATSRAGGIGEKLFF.